This TCR beta chain derives from a study of blood T cell repertoires in COVID-19. Study overall: Collection of acute and convalescent COVID-19 samples took place in the United States, Italy and Spain. Nucleic acid was either cDNA or gDNA, and it came from T cells, B-cell-depleted T cells, or PBMCs.

How the authors handled the data: Estimated nucleated cell counts came from reference gene primer amplification. The data were produced by immunoSEQ multiplex PCR, yet TCRdb's version contains in-frame clones alone and is incomplete. V, J and clone size are taken as reported in that table, and D and trimming were inferred from the DNA itself. This table holds around 200,000 clones, about 86% found once. The sample consisted of peripheral blood. This clonotype was obtained from a man in his forties or fifties with active or convalescent COVID-19.

Here the CDR3 DNA reads TGTGCCAGCAGTTTATTATTGGCTAGCGGGATAGTGGGTGAGCAGTTCTTC. Translation: CASSLLLASGIVGEQFF. This chain links TRBV28 with TRBJ2-1; 9 nucleotides align to TRBD2. Germline loops: CDR1 MDHEN, CDR2 SYDVKM. Trimming at V came to 1 base and at J to 9 bases, leaving 13 bases not matched to a gene. The CDR3 contains 17 residues.